The rows below give T cell receptor beta chains drawn from one sample of a study of blood T cell repertoires in COVID-19. Here immunoSEQ multiplex PCR was the method, and the copy in TCRdb shows in-frame clones only, minus some. The table has about 39,000 clones, 70% to 80% seen once; the top ten hold around 20%. The specimen sequenced was peripheral blood. The receptors derive from a man between 70 and 80 years old with acute or convalescent COVID-19. The CDR3 runs from the conserved cysteine through the conserved F or W. Fields, in order: D gene, J gene, V gene, clone size, CDR3 protein, CDR3 DNA. D genes are given only for firm matches. Clone size is stated in some rows and not others, as once, few, many or a class when expanded.

d_gene: .; j_gene: TRBJ2-1; v_gene: TRBV12-2; abundance: .; CDR3aa: CARPGQHNEQFF; CDR3nt: TGTGCAAGGCCGGGACAACACAATGAGCAGTTCTTC
d_gene: TRBD2; j_gene: TRBJ2-1; v_gene: TRBV3-1/TRBV3-2; abundance: .; CDR3aa: CASSQLSGTNYNEQFF; CDR3nt: TGTGCCAGCAGCCAGCTGTCCGGGACTAACTACAATGAGCAGTTCTTC
d_gene: .; j_gene: TRBJ2-2; v_gene: TRBV9; abundance: .; CDR3aa: CASSVDRGLNTGELFF; CDR3nt: TGTGCCAGCAGCGTAGATCGGGGATTGAACACCGGGGAGCTGTTTTTT
d_gene: .; j_gene: TRBJ2-7; v_gene: TRBV11-2; abundance: few; CDR3aa: CASSLLGAFRSYEQYF; CDR3nt: TGTGCCAGCAGCTTACTAGGAGCTTTCCGCTCCTACGAGCAGTACTTC
d_gene: .; j_gene: TRBJ2-1; v_gene: TRBV7-3; abundance: once; CDR3aa: CASSLGYGSAYNEQFF; CDR3nt: TGTGCCAGCAGCTTAGGATACGGGAGTGCTTACAATGAGCAGTTCTTC
d_gene: TRBD1; j_gene: TRBJ2-2; v_gene: TRBV12-3/TRBV12-4; abundance: .; CDR3aa: CASTSGGVGELFF; CDR3nt: TGTGCCAGCACGTCAGGGGGAGTCGGGGAGCTGTTTTTT
d_gene: TRBD2; j_gene: TRBJ2-1; v_gene: TRBV7-9; abundance: .; CDR3aa: CASSLRLAGLNEQFF; CDR3nt: TGTGCCAGCAGTCTCAGACTAGCGGGCCTAAATGAGCAGTTCTTC
d_gene: .; j_gene: TRBJ2-1; v_gene: TRBV6-1; abundance: .; CDR3aa: CASSAGDGQNYNEQFF; CDR3nt: TGTGCCAGCAGTGCAGGAGATGGACAGAACTACAATGAGCAGTTCTTC
d_gene: TRBD2; j_gene: TRBJ2-1; v_gene: TRBV11-3; abundance: .; CDR3aa: CASSLELAGGYNEQFF; CDR3nt: TGTGCCAGCAGCTTAGAACTAGCGGGAGGCTACAATGAGCAGTTCTTC
d_gene: .; j_gene: TRBJ2-7; v_gene: TRBV9; abundance: once; CDR3aa: CASSPTGFSSYEQYF; CDR3nt: TGTGCCAGCAGCCCTACAGGGTTTAGCTCCTACGAGCAGTACTTC
d_gene: TRBD2; j_gene: TRBJ2-1; v_gene: TRBV10-3; abundance: .; CDR3aa: CAISEWFGRTSGSYNEQFF; CDR3nt: TGTGCCATCAGTGAGTGGTTCGGCCGGACTAGCGGGAGCTACAATGAGCAGTTCTTC
d_gene: TRBD2; j_gene: TRBJ2-7; v_gene: TRBV6-1; abundance: .; CDR3aa: CASSDRAGRYEQYF; CDR3nt: TGTGCCAGCAGTGATAGAGCGGGACGCTACGAGCAGTACTTC
d_gene: TRBD1; j_gene: TRBJ2-7; v_gene: TRBV28; abundance: .; CDR3aa: CASSSPGTGHHEQYF; CDR3nt: TGTGCCAGCAGTTCCCCGGGGACAGGGCATCACGAGCAGTACTTC
d_gene: .; j_gene: TRBJ1-2; v_gene: TRBV20-1; abundance: .; CDR3aa: CSADSNYGYTF; CDR3nt: TGCAGTGCCGACAGCAATTATGGCTACACCTTC
d_gene: .; j_gene: TRBJ1-5; v_gene: TRBV9; abundance: few; CDR3aa: CASSAGHQNQPQHF; CDR3nt: TGTGCCAGCAGCGCGGGACACCAAAATCAGCCCCAGCATTTT
d_gene: TRBD1; j_gene: TRBJ2-5; v_gene: TRBV6-5; abundance: .; CDR3aa: CASTLGTGGETQYF; CDR3nt: TGTGCCAGCACCCTCGGGACAGGGGGGGAGACCCAGTACTTC
d_gene: TRBD2; j_gene: TRBJ2-1; v_gene: TRBV7-6; abundance: .; CDR3aa: CASSLAPPLAGWYNEQFF; CDR3nt: TGTGCCAGCAGCTTAGCCCCCCCATTAGCGGGTTGGTACAATGAGCAGTTCTTC
d_gene: TRBD1; j_gene: TRBJ2-1; v_gene: TRBV29-1; abundance: once; CDR3aa: CIILTGGYNEQFF; CDR3nt: TGCATCATTTTGACAGGGGGCTACAATGAGCAGTTCTTC
d_gene: .; j_gene: TRBJ2-1; v_gene: TRBV7-3; abundance: .; CDR3aa: CASSSGLSSYNEQFF; CDR3nt: TGTGCCAGCAGTTCCGGACTCAGCTCCTACAATGAGCAGTTCTTC
d_gene: .; j_gene: TRBJ1-5; v_gene: TRBV28; abundance: .; CDR3aa: CASNTQGIGNQPQHF; CDR3nt: TGTGCCAGCAACACACAGGGCATTGGCAATCAGCCCCAGCATTTT
d_gene: .; j_gene: TRBJ2-7; v_gene: TRBV28; abundance: .; CDR3aa: CASSGDTTYEQYF; CDR3nt: TGTGCCAGCAGTGGGGACACCACCTACGAGCAGTACTTC
d_gene: TRBD1; j_gene: TRBJ2-1; v_gene: TRBV2; abundance: .; CDR3aa: CASKTNSDRGVANEQFF; CDR3nt: TGTGCCAGCAAGACAAACTCCGACAGGGGGGTTGCCAATGAGCAGTTCTTC